The subject of this entry is one T cell receptor (beta chain). Its cognate antigen is unknown. Germline values: CDR1 SNHLY, CDR2 FYNNEI. CDR3 length: 16 amino acids. V shed 2 bases, J shed 0 bases, and the junction held 4 bases outside the gene matches. TCRdb itself ran the 5' RACE reads through MiXCR, one entry per CDR3 protein. Of 350,000 to 550,000 distinct CDR3 sequences listed, roughly 26% are singletons. This record belongs to a study of CD8 T cells in ankylosing spondylitis. Whole-study findings and limits: A TCR beta motif made of about 8 highly homologous variants seemed typical of ankylosing spondylitis blood.

This receptor was taken from a male donor with ankylosing spondylitis. The chain is built from TRBV2 and TRBJ2-1, with 7 bases aligning to TRBD2. The specimen was blood, either unsorted or a sorted T cell fraction (not recorded which). The CDR3 is CASSEPGGSSYNEQFF. DNA for the CDR3: TGTGCCAGCAGTGAACCGGGCGGGAGCTCCTACAATGAGCAGTTCTTC.